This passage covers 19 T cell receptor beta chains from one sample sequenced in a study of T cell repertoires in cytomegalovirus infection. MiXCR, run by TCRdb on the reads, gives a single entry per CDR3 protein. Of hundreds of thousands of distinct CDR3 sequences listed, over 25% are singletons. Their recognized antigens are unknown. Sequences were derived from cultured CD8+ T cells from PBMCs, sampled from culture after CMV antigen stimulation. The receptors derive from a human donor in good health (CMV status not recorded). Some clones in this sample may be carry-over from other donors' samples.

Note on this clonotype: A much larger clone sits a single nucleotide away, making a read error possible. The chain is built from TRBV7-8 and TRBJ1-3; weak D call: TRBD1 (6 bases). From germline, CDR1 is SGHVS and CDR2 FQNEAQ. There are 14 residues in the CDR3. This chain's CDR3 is CASSSYRAGNNIYF. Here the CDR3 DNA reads TGTGCCAGCAGCTCGTACAGGGCTGGAAACAACATATATTTT.

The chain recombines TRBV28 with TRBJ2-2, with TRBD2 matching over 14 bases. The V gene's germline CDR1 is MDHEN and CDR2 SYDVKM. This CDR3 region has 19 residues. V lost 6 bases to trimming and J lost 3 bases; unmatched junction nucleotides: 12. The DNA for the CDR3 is TGTGCCAGCAGCCTACCGGGACTAGCGGGGGAGATCTACACCGGGGAGCTGTTTTTT. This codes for CASSLPGLAGEIYTGELFF.

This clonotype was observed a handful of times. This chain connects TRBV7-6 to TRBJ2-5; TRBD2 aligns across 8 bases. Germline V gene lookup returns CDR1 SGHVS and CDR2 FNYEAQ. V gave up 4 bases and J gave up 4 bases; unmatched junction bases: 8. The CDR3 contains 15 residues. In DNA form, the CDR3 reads TGTGCCAGCAGCTCCTCGGGACTAGGGGTAGAGACCCAGTACTTC. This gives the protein CASSSSGLGVETQYF.

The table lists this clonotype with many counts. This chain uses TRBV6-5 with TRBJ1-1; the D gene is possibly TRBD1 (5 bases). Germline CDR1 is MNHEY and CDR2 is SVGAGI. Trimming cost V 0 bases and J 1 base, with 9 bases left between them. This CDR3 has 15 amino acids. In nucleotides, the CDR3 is TGTGCCAGCAGTTACTCGGGGACGGCGAACACTGAAGCTTTCTTT. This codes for CASSYSGTANTEAFF.

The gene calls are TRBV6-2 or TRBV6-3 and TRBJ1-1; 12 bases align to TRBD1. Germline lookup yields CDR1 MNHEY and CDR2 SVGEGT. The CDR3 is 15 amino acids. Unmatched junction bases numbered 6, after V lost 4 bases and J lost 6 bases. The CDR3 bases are TGTGCCAGCAGTTGGGGGACAGGGGGCCCCGCTGAAGCTTTCTTT. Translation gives CASSWGTGGPAEAFF.

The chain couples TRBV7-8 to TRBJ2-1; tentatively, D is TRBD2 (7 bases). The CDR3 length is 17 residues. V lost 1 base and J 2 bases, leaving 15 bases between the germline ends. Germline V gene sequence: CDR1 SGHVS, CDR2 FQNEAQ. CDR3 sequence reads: CASSLGAGARAYNEQFF. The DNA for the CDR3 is TGTGCCAGCAGCTTAGGGGCGGGGGCGCGAGCCTACAATGAGCAGTTCTTC.

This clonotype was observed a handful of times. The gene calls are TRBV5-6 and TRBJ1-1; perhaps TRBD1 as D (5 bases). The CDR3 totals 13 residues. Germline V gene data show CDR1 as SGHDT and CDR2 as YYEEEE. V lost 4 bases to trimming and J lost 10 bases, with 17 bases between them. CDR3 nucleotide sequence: TGTGCCAGCAGCGGGGGAGGCGGTCCGGTAGCTTTCTTT. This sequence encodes CASSGGGGPVAFF.

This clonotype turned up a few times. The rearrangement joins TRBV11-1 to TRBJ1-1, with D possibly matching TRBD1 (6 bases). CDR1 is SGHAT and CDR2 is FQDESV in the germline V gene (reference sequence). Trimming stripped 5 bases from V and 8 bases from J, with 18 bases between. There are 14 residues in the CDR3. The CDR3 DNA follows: TGTGCCAGCAGCGAAGGGGTTGGTGGGACAGAAGCTTTCTTT. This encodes CASSEGVGGTEAFF.

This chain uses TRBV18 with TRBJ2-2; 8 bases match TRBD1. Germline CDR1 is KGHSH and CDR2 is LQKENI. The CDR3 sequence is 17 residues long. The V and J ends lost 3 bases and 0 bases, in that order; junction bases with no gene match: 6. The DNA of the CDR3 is TGTGCCAGCTCACCGACTCGGACAGGGTCGAACACCGGGGAGCTGTTTTTT. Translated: CASSPTRTGSNTGELFF.

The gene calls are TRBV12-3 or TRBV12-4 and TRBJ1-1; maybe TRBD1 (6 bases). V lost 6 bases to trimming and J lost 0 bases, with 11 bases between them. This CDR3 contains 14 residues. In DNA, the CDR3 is TGTGCCAGCAGGCCCGGACAGCTGAACACTGAAGCTTTCTTT. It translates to CASRPGQLNTEAFF.

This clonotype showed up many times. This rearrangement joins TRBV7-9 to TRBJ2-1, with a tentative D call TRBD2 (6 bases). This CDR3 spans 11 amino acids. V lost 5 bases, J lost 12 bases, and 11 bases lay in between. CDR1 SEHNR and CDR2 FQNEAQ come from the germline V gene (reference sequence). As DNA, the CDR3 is TGTGCCAGCAGCCTAGGGAGGAGGCAGTTCTTC. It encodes CASSLGRRQFF.

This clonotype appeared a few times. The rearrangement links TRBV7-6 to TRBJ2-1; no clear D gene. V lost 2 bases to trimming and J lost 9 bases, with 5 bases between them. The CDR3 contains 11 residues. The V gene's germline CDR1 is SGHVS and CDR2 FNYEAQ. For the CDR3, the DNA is TGTGCCAGCAGCTTATGGGGTGAGCAGTTCTTC. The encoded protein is CASSLWGEQFF.

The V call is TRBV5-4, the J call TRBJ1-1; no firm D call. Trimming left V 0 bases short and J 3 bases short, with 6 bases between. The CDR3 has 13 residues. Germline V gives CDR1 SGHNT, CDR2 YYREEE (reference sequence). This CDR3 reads CASSLVSDTEAFF. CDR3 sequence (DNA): TGTGCCAGCAGCTTGGTATCAGACACTGAAGCTTTCTTT.

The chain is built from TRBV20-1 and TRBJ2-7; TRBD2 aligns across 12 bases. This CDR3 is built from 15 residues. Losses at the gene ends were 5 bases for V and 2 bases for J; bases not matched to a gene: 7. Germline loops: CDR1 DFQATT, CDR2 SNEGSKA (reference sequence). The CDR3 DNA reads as TGCAGTGCTTTACGGACTAGCGGGGAAGCCTACGAGCAGTACTTC. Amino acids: CSALRTSGEAYEQYF.

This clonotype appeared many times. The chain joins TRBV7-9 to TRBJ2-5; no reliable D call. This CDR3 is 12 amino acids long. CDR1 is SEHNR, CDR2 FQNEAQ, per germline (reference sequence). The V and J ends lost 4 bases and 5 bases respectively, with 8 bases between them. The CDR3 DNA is TGTGCCAGCAGCTGGGCCGGGGAGACCCAGTACTTC. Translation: CASSWAGETQYF.

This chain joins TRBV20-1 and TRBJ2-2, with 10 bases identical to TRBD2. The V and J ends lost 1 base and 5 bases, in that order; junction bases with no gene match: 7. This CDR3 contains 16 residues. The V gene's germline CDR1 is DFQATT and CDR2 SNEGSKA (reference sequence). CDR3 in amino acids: CSARGRLAGVTGELFF. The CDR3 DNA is TGCAGTGCTAGAGGCCGGCTAGCGGGGGTTACCGGGGAGCTGTTTTTT.

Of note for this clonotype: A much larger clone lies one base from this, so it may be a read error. CDR3 DNA: TGTGCCAACAGCTCGACAAGTTACCAAGAGACCCAGTACTTC. Translated: CANSSTSYQETQYF. V and J are TRBV7-8 and TRBJ2-5; D is unclear. This CDR3 contains 14 residues. Germline lookup yields CDR1 SGHVS and CDR2 FQNEAQ.

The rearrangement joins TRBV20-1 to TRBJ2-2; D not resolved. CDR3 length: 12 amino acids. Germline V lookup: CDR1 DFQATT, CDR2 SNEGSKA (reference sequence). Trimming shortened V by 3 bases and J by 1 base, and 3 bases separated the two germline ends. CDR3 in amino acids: CSASMNTGELFF. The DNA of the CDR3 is TGCAGTGCTAGTATGAACACCGGGGAGCTGTTTTTT.

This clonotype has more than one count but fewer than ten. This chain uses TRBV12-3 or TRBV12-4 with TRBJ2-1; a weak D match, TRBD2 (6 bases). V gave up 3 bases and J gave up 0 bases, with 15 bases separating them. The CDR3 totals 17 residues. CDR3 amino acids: CASSFPSGVSSYNEQFF. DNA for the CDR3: TGTGCCAGCAGTTTTCCTTCGGGGGTTAGCTCCTACAATGAGCAGTTCTTC.